Included here is one T cell receptor (beta chain) sequence, with context. These data belong to a study of T cell changes during pregnancy in multiple sclerosis. The CDR3 length is 16 residues. Germline V CDR1 and CDR2: SNHLY, FYNNEI. The ends were cut back, 6 bases at V and 0 bases at J, with 15 bases in the middle. Sequencing was performed with immunoSEQ multiplex PCR; in TCRdb, only in-frame clones are kept and a portion is missing. The sample includes tens of thousands of clones, less than 95% of them seen just once. The source is a female donor in good health, enrolled as a control in a pregnancy study. V and J are TRBV2 and TRBJ1-3; D uncertain. The sample was peripheral blood, taken in the first trimester of pregnancy. The CDR3 reads CASRADGVDSGNTIYF. The DNA for the CDR3 is TGTGCCAGCAGGGCCGACGGGGTCGACTCTGGAAACACCATATATTTT.